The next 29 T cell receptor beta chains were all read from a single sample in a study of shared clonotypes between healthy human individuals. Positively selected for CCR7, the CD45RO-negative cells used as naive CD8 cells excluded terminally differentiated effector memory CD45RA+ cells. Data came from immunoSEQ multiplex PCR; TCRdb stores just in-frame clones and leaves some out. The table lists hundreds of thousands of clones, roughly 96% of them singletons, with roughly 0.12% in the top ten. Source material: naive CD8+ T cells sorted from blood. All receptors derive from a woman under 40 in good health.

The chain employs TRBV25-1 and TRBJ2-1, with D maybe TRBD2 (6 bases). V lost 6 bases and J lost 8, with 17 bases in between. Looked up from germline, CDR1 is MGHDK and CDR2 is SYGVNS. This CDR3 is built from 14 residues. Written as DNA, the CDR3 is TGTGCCAGCAGCCGGGACTCAATCCTCCATGAGCAGTTCTTC. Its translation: CASSRDSILHEQFF.

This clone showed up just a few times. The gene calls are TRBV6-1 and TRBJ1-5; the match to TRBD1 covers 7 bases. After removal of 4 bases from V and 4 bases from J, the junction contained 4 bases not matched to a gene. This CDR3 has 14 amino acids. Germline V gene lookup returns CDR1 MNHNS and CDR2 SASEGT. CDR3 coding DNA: TGTGCCAGCAGTGCAAGGACAGGAAATCAGCCCCAGCATTTT. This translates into CASSARTGNQPQHF.

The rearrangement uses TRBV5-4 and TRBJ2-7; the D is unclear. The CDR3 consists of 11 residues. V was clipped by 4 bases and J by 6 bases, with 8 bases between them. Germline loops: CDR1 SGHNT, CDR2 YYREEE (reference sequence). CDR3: CASSDDSEQYF. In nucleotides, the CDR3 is TGTGCCAGCAGCGATGACTCCGAGCAGTACTTC.

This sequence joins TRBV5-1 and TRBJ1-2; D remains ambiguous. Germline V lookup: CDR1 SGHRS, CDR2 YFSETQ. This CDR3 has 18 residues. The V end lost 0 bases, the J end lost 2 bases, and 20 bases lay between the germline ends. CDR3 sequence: CASSLGPNQFWENYGYTF. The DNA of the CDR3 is TGCGCCAGCAGCTTGGGGCCCAACCAGTTCTGGGAAAACTATGGCTACACCTTC.

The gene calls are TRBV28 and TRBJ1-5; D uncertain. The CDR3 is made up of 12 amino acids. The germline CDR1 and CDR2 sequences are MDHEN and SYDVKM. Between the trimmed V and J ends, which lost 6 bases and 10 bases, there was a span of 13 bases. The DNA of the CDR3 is TGTGCCAGCAGCGCGTCCAACGGCCCCCAGCATTTT. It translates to CASSASNGPQHF. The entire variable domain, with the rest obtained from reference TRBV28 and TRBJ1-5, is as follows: DVKVTQSSRYLVKRTGEKVFLECVQDMDHENMFWYRQDPGLGLRLIYFSYDVKMKEKGDIPEGYSVSREKKERFSLILESASTNQTSMYLCASSASNGPQHFGDGTRLSIL.

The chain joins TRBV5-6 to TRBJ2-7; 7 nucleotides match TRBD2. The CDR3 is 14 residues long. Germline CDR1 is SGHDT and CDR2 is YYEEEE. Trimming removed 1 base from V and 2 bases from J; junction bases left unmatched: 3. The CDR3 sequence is CASSLSGEPYEQYF. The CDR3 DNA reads TGTGCCAGCAGCTTGAGCGGGGAACCCTACGAGCAGTACTTC.

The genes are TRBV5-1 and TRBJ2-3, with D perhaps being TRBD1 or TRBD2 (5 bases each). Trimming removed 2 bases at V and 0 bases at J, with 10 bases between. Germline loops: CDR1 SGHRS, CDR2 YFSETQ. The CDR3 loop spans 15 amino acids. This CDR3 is CASSFRGTSTDTQYF. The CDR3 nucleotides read TGCGCCAGCAGCTTTCGGGGCACAAGCACAGATACGCAGTATTTT.

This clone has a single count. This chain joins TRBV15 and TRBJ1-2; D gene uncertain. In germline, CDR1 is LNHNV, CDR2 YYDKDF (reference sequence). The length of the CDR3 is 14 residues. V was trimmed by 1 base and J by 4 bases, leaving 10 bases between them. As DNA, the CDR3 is TGTGCCACCAGCAGAGCCGATCGAACCTATGGCTACACCTTC. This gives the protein CATSRADRTYGYTF.

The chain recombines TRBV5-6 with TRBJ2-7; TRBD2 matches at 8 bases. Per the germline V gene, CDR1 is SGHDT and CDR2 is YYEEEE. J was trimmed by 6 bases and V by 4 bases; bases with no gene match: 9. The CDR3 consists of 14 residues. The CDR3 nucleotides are TGTGCCAGCAGCGCGGGACTAGGCGGCGTCGAGCAGTACTTC. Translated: CASSAGLGGVEQYF.

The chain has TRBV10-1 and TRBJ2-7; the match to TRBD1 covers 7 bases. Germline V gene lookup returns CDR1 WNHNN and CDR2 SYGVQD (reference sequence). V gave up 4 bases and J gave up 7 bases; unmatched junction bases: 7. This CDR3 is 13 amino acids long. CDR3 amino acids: CASSATGSWEQYF. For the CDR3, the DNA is TGCGCCAGCAGTGCGACAGGGTCGTGGGAGCAGTACTTC.

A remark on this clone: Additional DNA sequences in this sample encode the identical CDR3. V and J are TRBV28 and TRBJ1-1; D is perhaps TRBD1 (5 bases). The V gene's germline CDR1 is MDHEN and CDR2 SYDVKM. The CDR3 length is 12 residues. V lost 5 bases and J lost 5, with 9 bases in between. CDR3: CASSLGLTEAFF. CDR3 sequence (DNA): TGTGCCAGCAGTCTGGGGCTGACTGAAGCTTTCTTT.

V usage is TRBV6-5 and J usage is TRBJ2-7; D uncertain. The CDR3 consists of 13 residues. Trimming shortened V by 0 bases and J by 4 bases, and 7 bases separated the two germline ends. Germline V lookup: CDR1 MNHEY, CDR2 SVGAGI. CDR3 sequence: CASSYSSMYEQYF. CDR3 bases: TGTGCCAGCAGTTACTCGAGCATGTACGAGCAGTACTTC.

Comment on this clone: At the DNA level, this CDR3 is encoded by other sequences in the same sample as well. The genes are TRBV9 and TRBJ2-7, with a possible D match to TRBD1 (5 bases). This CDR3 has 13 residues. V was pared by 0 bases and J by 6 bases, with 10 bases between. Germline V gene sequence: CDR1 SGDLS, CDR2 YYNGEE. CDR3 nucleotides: TGTGCCAGCAGCGTAGAGGACACTTCCGAGCAGTACTTC. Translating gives CASSVEDTSEQYF.

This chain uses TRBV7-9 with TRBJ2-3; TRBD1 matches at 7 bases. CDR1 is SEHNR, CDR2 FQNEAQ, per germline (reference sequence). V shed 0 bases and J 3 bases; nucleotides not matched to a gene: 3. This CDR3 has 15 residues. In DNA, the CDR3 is TGTGCCAGCAGCTTAGCGGTCAGGGGGACAGATACGCAGTATTTT. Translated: CASSLAVRGTDTQYF.

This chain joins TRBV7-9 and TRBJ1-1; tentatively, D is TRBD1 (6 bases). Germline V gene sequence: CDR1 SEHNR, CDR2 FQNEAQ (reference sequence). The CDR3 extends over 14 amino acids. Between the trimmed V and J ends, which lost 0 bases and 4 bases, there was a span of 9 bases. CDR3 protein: CASSLALGGTEAFF. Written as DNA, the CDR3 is TGTGCCAGCAGCTTAGCGCTAGGGGGCACTGAAGCTTTCTTT.

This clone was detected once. CDR3 nucleotide sequence: TGTGCCAGCAGCTTCGGTAGGGCCCTTGACAATGAGCAGTTCTTC. Translation gives CASSFGRALDNEQFF. The chain carries TRBV11-3 and TRBJ2-1; D ambiguous. Germline V gene sequence: CDR1 SGHNT, CDR2 YENEEA. CDR3 length: 15 residues. V was clipped by 3 bases and J by 5 bases, with 14 bases between them.

The CDR3 DNA follows: TGTGCCAGCTCACCGGACACTAGCGGGAGAGGGGAGACCCAGTACTTC. The encoded protein is CASSPDTSGRGETQYF. V usage is TRBV18 and J usage is TRBJ2-5; 11 positions agree with TRBD2. The CDR3 extends over 16 amino acids. With 3 bases clipped from V and 5 bases from J, the junction kept 8 bases outside the gene matches. The germline CDR1 and CDR2 sequences are KGHSH and LQKENI.

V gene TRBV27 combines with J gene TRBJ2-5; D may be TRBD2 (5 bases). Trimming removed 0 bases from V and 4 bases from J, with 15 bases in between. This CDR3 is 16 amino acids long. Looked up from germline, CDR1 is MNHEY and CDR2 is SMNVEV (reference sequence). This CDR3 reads CASSLSIFGVGETQYF. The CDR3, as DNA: TGTGCCAGCAGTTTATCGATTTTCGGGGTAGGAGAGACCCAGTACTTC.

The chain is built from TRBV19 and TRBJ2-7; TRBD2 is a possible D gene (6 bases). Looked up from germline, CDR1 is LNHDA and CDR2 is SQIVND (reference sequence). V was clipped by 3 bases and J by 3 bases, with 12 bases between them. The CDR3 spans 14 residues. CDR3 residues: CASSMTGGVYEQYF. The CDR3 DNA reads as TGTGCCAGTAGTATGACTGGAGGGGTCTACGAGCAGTACTTC.

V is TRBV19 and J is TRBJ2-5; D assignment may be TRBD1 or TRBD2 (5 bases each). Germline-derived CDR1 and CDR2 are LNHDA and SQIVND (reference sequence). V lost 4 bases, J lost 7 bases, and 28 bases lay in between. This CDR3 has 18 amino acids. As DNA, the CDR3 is TGTGCCAGTAGTAACTTGTTTGTTCAGGGACCCATTGTCGGGACCCAGTACTTC. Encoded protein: CASSNLFVQGPIVGTQYF.

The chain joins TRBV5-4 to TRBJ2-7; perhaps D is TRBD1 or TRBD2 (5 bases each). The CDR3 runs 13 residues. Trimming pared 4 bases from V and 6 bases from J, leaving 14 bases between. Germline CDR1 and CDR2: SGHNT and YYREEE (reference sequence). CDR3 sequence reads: CASSPGPGVEQYF. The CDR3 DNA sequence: TGTGCCAGCAGCCCGGGACCCGGCGTCGAGCAGTACTTC. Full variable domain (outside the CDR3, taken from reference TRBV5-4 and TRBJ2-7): ETGVTQSPTHLIKTRGQQVTLRCSSQSGHNTVSWYQQALGQGPQFIFQYYREEENGRGNFPPRFSGLQFPNYSSELNVNALELDDSALYLCASSPGPGVEQYFGPGTRLTVT.

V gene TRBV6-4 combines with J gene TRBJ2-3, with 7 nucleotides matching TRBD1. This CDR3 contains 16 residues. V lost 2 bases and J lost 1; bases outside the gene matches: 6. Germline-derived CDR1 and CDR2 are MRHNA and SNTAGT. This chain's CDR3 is CASSDASQGGTDTQYF. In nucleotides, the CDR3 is TGTGCCAGCAGTGACGCCAGCCAGGGGGGCACAGATACGCAGTATTTT.

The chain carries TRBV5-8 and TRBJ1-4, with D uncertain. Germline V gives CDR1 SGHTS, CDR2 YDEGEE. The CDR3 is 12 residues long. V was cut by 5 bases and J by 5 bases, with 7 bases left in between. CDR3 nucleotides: TGTGCCAGCAGGCGAGGGAATGAAAAACTGTTTTTT. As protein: CASRRGNEKLFF.

This CDR3 reads CASSLWGAGGQPQHF. CDR3 bases: TGTGCCAGCAGCTTATGGGGGGCGGGGGGTCAGCCCCAGCATTTT. The J gene is TRBJ1-5, the V gene TRBV7-2, with TRBD1 as a possible D gene (6 bases). Germline values: CDR1 SGHTA, CDR2 FQGNSA. With 2 bases removed from V and 6 bases from J, the gap between germline ends came to 14 bases. The CDR3 consists of 15 residues.

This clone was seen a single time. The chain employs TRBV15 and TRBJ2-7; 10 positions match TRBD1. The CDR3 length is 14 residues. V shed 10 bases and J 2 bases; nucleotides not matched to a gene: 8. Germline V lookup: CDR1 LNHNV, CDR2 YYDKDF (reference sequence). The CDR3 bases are TGTGCCAGCTCCACCGGGACAGGGGCCTACGAGCAGTACTTC. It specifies CASSTGTGAYEQYF.

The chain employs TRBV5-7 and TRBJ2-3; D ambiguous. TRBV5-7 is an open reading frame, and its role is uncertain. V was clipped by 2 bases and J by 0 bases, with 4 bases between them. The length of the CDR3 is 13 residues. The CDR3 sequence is CASSLNSTDTQYF. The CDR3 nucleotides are TGTGCCAGCAGCTTAAACAGCACAGATACGCAGTATTTT.

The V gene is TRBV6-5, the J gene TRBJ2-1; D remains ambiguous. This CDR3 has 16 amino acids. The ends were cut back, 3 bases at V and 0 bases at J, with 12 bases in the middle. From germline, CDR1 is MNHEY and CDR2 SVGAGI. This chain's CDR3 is CASSYLTESSYNEQFF. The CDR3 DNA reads TGTGCCAGCAGTTATTTAACGGAAAGCTCCTACAATGAGCAGTTCTTC.

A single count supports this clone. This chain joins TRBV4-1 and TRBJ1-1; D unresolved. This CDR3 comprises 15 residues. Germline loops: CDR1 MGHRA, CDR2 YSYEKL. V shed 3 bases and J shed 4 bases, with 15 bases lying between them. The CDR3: CASSHLGPPGTEAFF. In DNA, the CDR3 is TGCGCCAGCAGCCATCTCGGACCCCCGGGCACTGAAGCTTTCTTT.

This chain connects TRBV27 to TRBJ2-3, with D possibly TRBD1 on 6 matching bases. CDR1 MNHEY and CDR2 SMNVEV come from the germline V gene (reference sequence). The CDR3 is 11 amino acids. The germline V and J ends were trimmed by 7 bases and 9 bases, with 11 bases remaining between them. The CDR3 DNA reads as TGTGCCAGCACCCAGGGGCCAACGCAGTATTTT. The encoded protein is CASTQGPTQYF.